The sequence of this TCR beta chain was determined in a study of blood T cell repertoires in COVID-19. The assay was immunoSEQ multiplex PCR, and TCRdb's table has in-frame clones only and misses some. This sample yields 150,000 or so clones, of which roughly nine tenths are seen a single time; roughly 4% belongs to the top ten. This clone was detected only once. The CDR3 is made up of 16 amino acids. CDR1 is SGHAT and CDR2 is FQNNGV in the germline V gene. V shed 4 bases, J shed 3 bases, and the junction held 5 bases outside the gene matches. The TCR comes from a woman aged 40-49 years who had been exposed to COVID-19. Sequenced: PBMCs or T cells enriched from blood (not recorded which). The chain has TRBV11-2 and TRBJ2-3; 12 positions agree with TRBD2. The CDR3 spells CASSSRLAGATDTQYF. The CDR3 DNA is TGTGCCAGCAGCTCCCGACTAGCGGGAGCAACAGATACGCAGTATTTT.